These 4 T cell receptor beta chains were all obtained from the same sample, sequenced in a study of blood T cells in healthy people across ages. The use of a sample-barcoded 5' primer and a J-beta primer mix characterized a second PCR of about 6 to 11 cycles. TCRdb independently ran MiXCR on the 5' RACE reads; one entry per CDR3 protein. The data contain roughly 1,500,000 distinct CDR3 sequences, almost 35% of them seen just once; the ten biggest clones take up roughly 10%. Sequenced material: blood. All receptors come from a young woman in good health.

This clonotype was counted between two and nine times. The rearrangement joins TRBV12-3 or TRBV12-4 to TRBJ2-7; 8 nucleotides line up with TRBD2. The CDR3 length is 14 residues. Trimming took 7 bases from V and 2 from J; bases not matched to a gene: 7. DNA of the CDR3: TGTGCCAGCACCCACCGAGCGGGGGCCTACGAGCAGTACTTC. It is translated as CASTHRAGAYEQYF.

This clonotype appeared a few times. This chain uses TRBV20-1 with TRBJ1-2; D is ambiguous. V was clipped by 5 bases and J by 0 bases, with 13 bases between them. The CDR3 has 14 amino acids. Germline CDR1 DFQATT, CDR2 SNEGSKA (reference sequence). The CDR3 bases are TGCAGTGCTCTCCGTCCTCTATCTAACTATGGCTACACCTTC. This translates into CSALRPLSNYGYTF.

V and J are TRBV6-5 and TRBJ2-2; 10 bases are a match to TRBD2. This CDR3 is 19 amino acids long. V shed 0 bases and J 5 bases; nucleotides not matched to a gene: 12. Germline CDR1 and CDR2: MNHEY and SVGAGI. CDR3 in DNA: TGTGCCAGCAGTTACTCGGCTAGCGGGGGCCATTGGACGACCGGGGAGCTGTTTTTT. This sequence encodes CASSYSASGGHWTTGELFF.

This clonotype was counted ten times or more. The chain recombines TRBV29-1 with TRBJ2-3, with 7 bases fitting TRBD1. This CDR3 spans 14 amino acids. V was pared by 6 bases and J by 1 base, with 7 bases of the junction left unmatched. Germline CDR1 and CDR2: SQVTM and ANQGSEA. This CDR3 reads CSVPQGSGTDTQYF. CDR3 nucleotide sequence: TGCAGCGTACCACAGGGGTCTGGCACAGATACGCAGTATTTT.